Presented here are 22 T cell receptor beta chains from one specimen sequenced in a study of T-cell reconstitution after alpha-beta-depleted transplantation in children. Preparing the TCRbeta library involved the use of unique molecular identifiers. MiXCR, applied by TCRdb to the PCR reads, yields one record per CDR3 protein. The repertoire holds some 520,000 distinct CDR3 sequences, over 25% seen once, with under 3% in the top ten. The sequencing here drew on PBMCs from the stem cell graft donor, taken from the stem cell graft. These receptors all come from a human donor who donated a stem cell graft to a child with aplastic anemia.

This clonotype was counted once. The chain employs TRBV24-1 and TRBJ2-7; D is uncertain. Germline CDR1 and CDR2: KGHDR and SFDVKD. The CDR3 loop spans 15 amino acids. With 2 bases removed from V and 7 bases from J, the gap between germline ends came to 17 bases. Here the CDR3 DNA reads TGTGCCACCAGTGATTCGAGGTCCCAGTCGCGGGAGCAGTACTTC. Amino acid sequence: CATSDSRSQSREQYF.

The chain has TRBV11-2 and TRBJ2-2; TRBD1 is a possible D gene (6 bases). The CDR3 totals 17 residues. Between the trimmed V and J ends, which lost 5 bases and 0 bases, there was a span of 16 bases. The germline CDR1 and CDR2 sequences are SGHAT and FQNNGV. Here the CDR3 reads CASSPGQLIANTGELFF. In DNA, the CDR3 is TGTGCCAGCAGCCCGGGACAACTGATCGCGAACACCGGGGAGCTGTTTTTT.

The rearrangement links TRBV28 to TRBJ2-7; D gene uncertain. The V gene's germline CDR1 is MDHEN and CDR2 SYDVKM. The CDR3 covers 12 residues. V was cut by 3 bases and J by 5 bases, with 8 bases left in between. DNA for the CDR3: TGTGCCAGCAGTTTCCCGATAGACGAGCAGTACTTC. It encodes CASSFPIDEQYF.

The chain's CDR3 is CASSTLRVYEQYF. CDR3 in DNA: TGTGCCAGCAGCACGCTCAGAGTCTACGAGCAGTACTTC. V and J are TRBV6-2 or TRBV6-3 and TRBJ2-7; D ambiguous. V was clipped by 6 bases and J by 3 bases, with 12 bases between them. Germline V CDR1 and CDR2: MNHEY, SVGEGT. This CDR3 spans 13 amino acids.

The chain uses TRBV18 and TRBJ1-1, with 7 bases matching TRBD1. Germline trimming cut 5 bases from V and 3 bases from J; bases unmatched to any gene: 9. Germline-derived CDR1 and CDR2 are KGHSH and LQKENI. This CDR3 region has 15 residues. CDR3 nucleotides: TGTGCCAGCTCAGCACGGAGGGACAGTTACACTGAAGCTTTCTTT. This sequence encodes CASSARRDSYTEAFF.

The rearrangement links TRBV12-3 or TRBV12-4 to TRBJ2-1, with D maybe TRBD2 (6 bases). V was shortened by 3 bases and J by 6 bases, with 12 bases between the two germline ends. This CDR3 contains 14 residues. DNA of the CDR3: TGTGCCAGCAGTTTGTTCCAGGGAGGCAATGAGCAGTTCTTC. Protein: CASSLFQGGNEQFF.

This clonotype was counted a few times. The chain carries TRBV15 and TRBJ2-7, with D possibly being TRBD1 (6 bases). The CDR3 spans 15 residues. CDR1 LNHNV and CDR2 YYDKDF come from the germline V gene (reference sequence). V gave up 5 bases and J gave up 1 base, with 15 bases separating them. CDR3 nucleotides: TGTGCCACCAGCTTAAGACAGGAACCGTCCTACGAGCAGTACTTC. Translation: CATSLRQEPSYEQYF.

This clonotype was picked up a small number of times. V and J are TRBV20-1 and TRBJ2-1; tentative D call: TRBD1 (6 bases). Trimming cost V 1 base and J 15 bases, with 19 bases left between them. The CDR3 has 13 residues. CDR1 DFQATT and CDR2 SNEGSKA come from the germline V gene (reference sequence). CDR3 sequence: CSARALTGYGWFF. DNA for the CDR3: TGCAGTGCTAGAGCCCTAACAGGGTATGGGTGGTTCTTC.

V and J are TRBV7-8 and TRBJ2-3; 10 bases agree with TRBD2. Germline V CDR1 and CDR2: SGHVS, FQNEAQ. This CDR3 spans 18 amino acids. J was trimmed by 0 bases and V by 4 bases; bases with no gene match: 10. The CDR3 loop is CASSSFFGLAASTDTQYF. The CDR3 DNA is TGTGCCAGCAGCTCCTTCTTCGGACTAGCGGCAAGCACAGATACGCAGTATTTT.

The V gene is TRBV25-1, the J gene TRBJ1-4; D is possibly TRBD1 (5 bases). Per germline, CDR1 MGHDK and CDR2 SYGVNS. Trimming pared 9 bases from V and 8 bases from J, leaving 13 bases between. This CDR3 comprises 12 residues. The CDR3 DNA reads as TGTGCCAGTGGGGGGATGGGGGAAAAACTGTTTTTT. Amino acid sequence: CASGGMGEKLFF.

The J gene is TRBJ2-1, the V gene TRBV28, with TRBD1 identical over 8 bases. The CDR3 extends over 14 amino acids. V shed 6 bases and J 3 bases; nucleotides not matched to a gene: 4. Germline assignment: CDR1 MDHEN and CDR2 SYDVKM. The CDR3 DNA sequence: TGTGCCAGCAGCCTGGGACAGGACTACAATGAGCAGTTCTTC. Amino acids: CASSLGQDYNEQFF.

This clonotype turned up a few times. V usage is TRBV7-9 and J usage is TRBJ2-5; TRBD1 might be the D (5 bases). CDR3 size: 16 residues. Germline assignment: CDR1 SEHNR and CDR2 FQNEAQ (reference sequence). V lost 5 bases and J 1 base, leaving 17 bases between the germline ends. The CDR3 coding sequence is TGTGCCAGCAGCCAAACTCAGGGCAGTTCCCAAGAGACCCAGTACTTC. Translated, it gives CASSQTQGSSQETQYF.

This clonotype was recorded a few times. This chain links TRBV10-2 with TRBJ2-1; the match to TRBD2 covers 7 bases. V shed 7 bases, J shed 7 bases, and the junction held 7 bases outside the gene matches. The V gene's germline CDR1 is WSHSY and CDR2 SAAADI. The CDR3 sequence is 13 residues long. The CDR3 DNA reads TGCGCCAGCAAGGCGGGAGTCCCTAATGAGCAGTTCTTC. Protein: CASKAGVPNEQFF.

The rearrangement uses TRBV7-2 and TRBJ2-5; 10 nucleotides match TRBD2. J gave up 4 bases and V 5 bases, and 10 bases lay outside the gene matches. Germline V lookup: CDR1 SGHTA, CDR2 FQGNSA. The CDR3 covers 16 residues. The CDR3 loop is CASSLELAGRLETQYF. Written as DNA, the CDR3 is TGTGCCAGCAGCCTCGAACTAGCGGGAAGGCTAGAGACCCAGTACTTC.

The V and J genes are TRBV20-1 and TRBJ2-1; TRBD2 matches 8 bases. Unmatched junction bases numbered 10, after V lost 5 bases and J lost 4 bases. There are 15 residues in the CDR3. Germline loops: CDR1 DFQATT, CDR2 SNEGSKA (reference sequence). DNA of the CDR3: TGCAGTGCTGGCCGGGCGGGGGGACTTTACAATGAGCAGTTCTTC. Residues: CSAGRAGGLYNEQFF.

This chain uses TRBV5-5 with TRBJ2-7; D may be TRBD2 (6 bases). The germline V and J ends were trimmed by 1 base and 0 bases, with 14 bases remaining between them. This CDR3 comprises 16 residues. Germline CDR1 and CDR2: SGHKS and YYEKEE (reference sequence). DNA of the CDR3: TGTGCCAGCAGCTTGCGGGAGCCGGAGTACTCCTACGAGCAGTACGTC. Translating it yields CASSLREPEYSYEQYV.

This chain's CDR3 is CASSPPGTSKRTDEQFF. CDR3 DNA sequence: TGTGCCAGCAGCCCCCCTGGGACTAGCAAACGAACGGATGAGCAGTTCTTC. The chain employs TRBV27 and TRBJ2-1; TRBD2 aligns across 9 bases. The CDR3 runs 17 residues. Per the germline V gene, CDR1 is MNHEY and CDR2 is SMNVEV (reference sequence). V lost 6 bases to trimming and J lost 8 bases; unmatched junction nucleotides: 17.

V gene TRBV9 combines with J gene TRBJ2-3; TRBD1 or TRBD2 may be the D gene (5 bases each). V lost 4 bases and J 6 bases, leaving 21 bases between the germline ends. The germline V gene has CDR1 SGDLS and CDR2 YYNGEE. The CDR3 sequence is 16 residues long. The CDR3 DNA reads as TGTGCCAGCAGCCCAAGCTTAAGCCAGGGAGTCGATACGCAGTATTTT. Its translation: CASSPSLSQGVDTQYF.

The genes are TRBV6-1 and TRBJ1-1; no definite D call. V gave up 7 bases and J gave up 2 bases, with 17 bases separating them. CDR3 size: 15 residues. Germline V lookup: CDR1 MNHNS, CDR2 SASEGT. The chain's CDR3 is CASTTSGRPNTEAFF. CDR3 nucleotides: TGTGCCAGCACCACTTCGGGCCGACCTAACACTGAAGCTTTCTTT.

The chain carries TRBV20-1 and TRBJ2-1; possible D gene TRBD1, 6 bases. Looked up from germline, CDR1 is DFQATT and CDR2 is SNEGSKA (reference sequence). The CDR3 runs to 19 residues. V dropped 3 bases and J dropped 12 bases, with 36 bases sitting between them. In DNA, the CDR3 is TGCAGTGCTAGTGCCCTAGGGCGGGCCGTCAGGTTGGGGACAATCATGCAGTTCTTC. Its translation is CSASALGRAVRLGTIMQFF.

V and J are TRBV10-1 and TRBJ2-1; perhaps TRBD2 as D (6 bases). Germline CDR1 and CDR2: WNHNN and SYGVQD (reference sequence). V was clipped by 5 bases and J by 10 bases, with 18 bases between them. The CDR3 consists of 14 residues. The CDR3 sequence is CASSLRDWGSEQFF. CDR3 coding DNA: TGCGCCAGCAGTCTTCGGGACTGGGGATCAGAGCAGTTCTTC.

This clonotype occurred a few times. The gene calls are TRBV30 and TRBJ1-2, with D perhaps matching TRBD1 (5 bases). Trimming left V 5 bases short and J 6 bases short, with 25 bases between. From germline, CDR1 is GTSNPN and CDR2 SVGIG (reference sequence). The length of the CDR3 is 16 residues. CDR3 sequence (DNA): TGTGCCTGGCTAAACTGGGGACGGGGCCCAAGCCATGGCTACACCTTC. Its translation: CAWLNWGRGPSHGYTF.